This T cell receptor beta chain originates from a study of T-cell reconstitution after alpha-beta-depleted transplantation in children. The length of the CDR3 is 15 residues. The germline CDR1 and CDR2 sequences are DFQATT and SNEGSKA (reference sequence). The germline V and J ends were trimmed by 2 bases and 8 bases, with 18 bases remaining between them. This clonotype came up many times. It was with unique molecular identifiers that the TCRbeta library was prepared. From the PCR reads, TCRdb called clonotypes with MiXCR, one entry per CDR3 protein. Of around 600,000 distinct CDR3 sequences listed, roughly a tenth are singletons.

This sequence was found in a human donor who donated a stem cell graft to a child with acute myeloid leukemia. The sequenced sample was PBMCs from the stem cell graft donor, obtained from the stem cell graft. V and J are TRBV20-1 and TRBJ1-4; D call uncertain. CDR3 region: CSARSYGEGWEKLFF. The CDR3 DNA follows: TGCAGTGCTAGAAGTTATGGAGAGGGATGGGAAAAACTGTTTTTT.